The 23 T cell receptor beta chains given below trace back to one sample, sequenced in a study of T cell responses to AZD1222 COVID-19 vaccine. Method: immunoSEQ multiplex PCR; TCRdb's copy keeps in-frame clones and lacks some. The sample contains about 81,000 clones, about 89% of which appear only once. The sample consisted of peripheral blood, taken 28 days after the second AZD1222 dose. These TCRs come from an adult who received the AZD1222 COVID-19 vaccine.

The chain is built from TRBV11-2 and TRBJ2-1; D gene uncertain. The length of the CDR3 is 22 residues. CDR1 is SGHAT and CDR2 is FQNNGV in the germline V gene. V gave up 6 bases and J gave up 1 base, with 34 bases separating them. CDR3 sequence reads: CASSFSHSQTTPYLRSYNEQFF. In DNA, the CDR3 is TGTGCCAGCAGTTTTTCCCACTCGCAGACAACACCCTACCTTAGGTCCTACAATGAGCAGTTCTTC.

This chain links TRBV19 with TRBJ2-1, with 9 bases that match TRBD1. The V segment lost 4 bases and the J segment 2 bases; nucleotides outside the gene matches: 3. Germline assignment: CDR1 LNHDA and CDR2 SQIVND (reference sequence). The CDR3 consists of 15 residues. Written as DNA, the CDR3 is TGTGCCAGTAGTACCGGGACAGGGCCCTACAATGAGCAGTTCTTC. Protein: CASSTGTGPYNEQFF.

This chain joins TRBV6-5 and TRBJ1-6; the match to TRBD1 covers 9 bases. The CDR3 length is 14 residues. The J segment lost 7 bases and the V segment lost 4 bases, leaving 2 bases of the junction unmatched. Germline CDR1 MNHEY, CDR2 SVGAGI. CDR3 in DNA: TGTGCCAGCAGTTGGACAGGGGTAAATTCACCCCTCCACTTT. The encoded protein is CASSWTGVNSPLHF.

This chain joins TRBV7-3 and TRBJ2-1, with TRBD2 matching 7 bases. This CDR3 comprises 18 residues. Germline trimming cut 2 bases from V and 4 bases from J; bases unmatched to any gene: 14. Germline values: CDR1 SGHTA, CDR2 FQGTGA. In nucleotides, the CDR3 is TGTGCCAGCAGCTTATCCCCCCCTAGCGGAGTGGGGTACAATGAGCAGTTCTTC. Protein: CASSLSPPSGVGYNEQFF.

The chain uses TRBV10-2 and TRBJ2-7; D tentatively reads TRBD1 or TRBD2 (6 bases each). This CDR3 region has 15 residues. V lost 4 bases and J 2 bases, leaving 15 bases between the germline ends. Germline CDR1 and CDR2: WSHSY and SAAADI. The CDR3 sequence: CASSAEQGLAYEQYF. As DNA, the CDR3 is TGCGCCAGCAGTGCCGAACAGGGACTCGCCTACGAGCAGTACTTC.

The V and J genes are TRBV19 and TRBJ2-5, with D uncertain. This CDR3 is built from 14 residues. Germline values: CDR1 LNHDA, CDR2 SQIVND (reference sequence). Trimming took off 4 bases at V and 1 base at J, with 10 bases between the two ends. The CDR3 nucleotides are TGTGCCAGTAGTAATCACGGACCCCAAGAGACCCAGTACTTC. This encodes CASSNHGPQETQYF.

This chain joins TRBV5-5 and TRBJ2-5, with a tentative D call TRBD1 (6 bases). Looked up from germline, CDR1 is SGHKS and CDR2 is YYEKEE (reference sequence). CDR3 length: 16 residues. Trimming took off 2 bases at V and 2 bases at J, with 16 bases between the two ends. The CDR3 DNA follows: TGTGCCAGCAGCTTTGCCCCAAGAGGGGGACAAGAGACCCAGTACTTC. It is translated as CASSFAPRGGQETQYF.

The chain couples TRBV15 to TRBJ1-4; 9 nucleotides align to TRBD1. The CDR3 has 16 residues. Germline assignment: CDR1 LNHNV and CDR2 YYDKDF (reference sequence). J lost 6 bases, V lost 1 base, and 6 bases had no gene match. CDR3 coding DNA: TGTGCCACCAGCAGAGTTTTGACAGGGGGGTATGAAAAACTGTTTTTT. It specifies CATSRVLTGGYEKLFF.

This clone appeared once. This chain connects TRBV30 to TRBJ2-1; 8 bases align to TRBD2. CDR1 and CDR2 from the germline V gene are GTSNPN and SVGIG (reference sequence). The CDR3 loop spans 18 amino acids. Germline trimming cut 1 base from V and 0 bases from J; bases unmatched to any gene: 11. As DNA, the CDR3 is TGTGCCTGGAGTGGGGTACTAGCGGCCCTCCCCTCCTACAATGAGCAGTTCTTC. Translation: CAWSGVLAALPSYNEQFF.

This rearrangement joins TRBV7-9 to TRBJ1-1; D not resolved. Trimming stripped 1 base from V and 4 bases from J, with 13 bases between. The CDR3 spans 15 residues. Germline values: CDR1 SEHNR, CDR2 FQNEAQ (reference sequence). The DNA of the CDR3 is TGTGCCAGCAGCTTAGGAACCTCGGAAGGCACTGAAGCTTTCTTT. Translated, it gives CASSLGTSEGTEAFF. Full variable domain (rest looked up from reference TRBV7-9 and TRBJ1-1): DTGVSQNPRHKITKRGQNVTFRCDPISEHNRLYWYRQTLGQGPEFLTYFQNEAQLEKSRLLSDRFSAERPKGSFSTLEIQRTEQGDSAMYLCASSLGTSEGTEAFFGQGTRLTVV.

J is TRBJ2-3 and V is TRBV7-8; TRBD2 matches at 9 bases. The germline V gene has CDR1 SGHVS and CDR2 FQNEAQ. The CDR3 sequence is 21 residues long. The V segment lost 4 bases and the J segment 1 base; nucleotides outside the gene matches: 21. Here the CDR3 reads CASSSSRYGGRAGLGTDTQYF. CDR3 bases: TGTGCCAGCAGCTCCTCTCGGTATGGCGGGAGGGCCGGGTTGGGCACAGATACGCAGTATTTT.

V gene TRBV18 combines with J gene TRBJ2-5; no clear D. CDR3 length: 12 amino acids. Trimming pared 0 bases from V and 1 base from J, leaving 0 bases between. Germline-derived CDR1 and CDR2 are KGHSH and LQKENI. CDR3 protein: CASSPPQETQYF. In DNA form, the CDR3 reads TGTGCCAGCTCACCACCCCAAGAGACCCAGTACTTC.

The chain has TRBV7-3 and TRBJ2-1, with no clear D. Germline V gene data show CDR1 as SGHTA and CDR2 as FQGTGA. The CDR3 has 15 residues. With 2 bases removed from V and 1 base from J, the gap between germline ends came to 9 bases. The DNA for the CDR3 is TGTGCCAGCAGCTTAGGGGTGGGGTCCTACAATGAGCAGTTCTTC. Translation: CASSLGVGSYNEQFF.

This chain uses TRBV2 with TRBJ2-3; D is uncertain. V lost 8 bases to trimming and J lost 1 base, with 16 bases between them. Per germline, CDR1 SNHLY and CDR2 FYNNEI. This CDR3 spans 15 amino acids. The CDR3 reads CASEVSALGTDTQYF. The CDR3 DNA reads as TGTGCCAGCGAAGTCAGCGCCTTGGGCACAGATACGCAGTATTTT.

This clone is a singleton in its sample. V usage is TRBV11-2 and J usage is TRBJ2-1; D is ambiguous. Germline V gene data show CDR1 as SGHAT and CDR2 as FQNNGV. The V and J ends lost 1 base and 16 bases respectively, with 11 bases between them. This CDR3 spans 11 amino acids. The CDR3 region is CASSLASLSFF. In nucleotides, the CDR3 is TGTGCCAGCAGCTTAGCGTCTCTGAGTTTCTTC.

This chain links TRBV5-6 with TRBJ2-7; 7 bases agree with TRBD1. Germline assignment: CDR1 SGHDT and CDR2 YYEEEE. This CDR3 contains 15 residues. J lost 7 bases, V lost 2 bases, and 12 bases had no gene match. The CDR3 here is CASSLTGAGTGEQYF. The CDR3, as DNA: TGTGCCAGCAGCTTAACAGGGGCAGGTACGGGGGAGCAGTACTTC.

V is TRBV11-2 and J is TRBJ1-1; a possible D gene is TRBD1 (5 bases). V was clipped by 5 bases and J by 3 bases, with 7 bases between them. The CDR3 contains 12 residues. Germline V lookup: CDR1 SGHAT, CDR2 FQNNGV. As DNA, the CDR3 is TGTGCCAGCAGCCCCAGGGACACTGAAGCTTTCTTT. Amino acids: CASSPRDTEAFF.

The V and J genes are TRBV27 and TRBJ1-2; tentative D call: TRBD1 (6 bases). Per germline, CDR1 MNHEY and CDR2 SMNVEV (reference sequence). The CDR3 length is 14 residues. Trimming took off 8 bases at V and 6 bases at J, with 19 bases between the two ends. The CDR3 reads CASRLLGGDNGYTF. CDR3 nucleotides: TGTGCCAGCCGTCTGCTGGGGGGGGACAATGGCTACACCTTC.

Sample share makes this clone hyperexpanded. The chain joins TRBV24-1 to TRBJ2-6; no reliable D call. The germline V gene encodes CDR1 KGHDR and CDR2 SFDVKD. This CDR3 has 12 amino acids. V lost 9 bases and J 4 bases, leaving 6 bases between the germline ends. CDR3: CATSGGANVLTF. CDR3 sequence (DNA): TGTGCCACCTCTGGAGGGGCCAACGTCCTGACTTTC.

This clone occurred once. The rearrangement links TRBV19 to TRBJ1-5; possibly TRBD1 for D (6 bases). CDR1 is LNHDA and CDR2 is SQIVND in the germline V gene (reference sequence). V lost 3 bases, J lost 10 bases, and 19 bases lay in between. CDR3 length equals 15 residues. CDR3 sequence: CASSIGQSLGGPQHF. CDR3 nucleotide sequence: TGTGCCAGTAGTATTGGACAGAGCCTGGGGGGCCCCCAGCATTTT.

This sequence joins TRBV7-9 and TRBJ2-7, with 7 bases identical to TRBD2. The CDR3 extends over 16 amino acids. The trim removed 5 bases at V and 3 bases at J, leaving 13 bases unmatched. The germline V gene has CDR1 SEHNR and CDR2 FQNEAQ (reference sequence). The CDR3 protein is CASSLSPGTKVYEQYF. CDR3 nucleotides: TGTGCCAGCAGCCTCTCGCCCGGGACTAAAGTCTACGAGCAGTACTTC. Looking up the rest from reference TRBV7-9 and TRBJ2-7 gives the full variable domain: DTGVSQNPRHKITKRGQNVTFRCDPISEHNRLYWYRQTLGQGPEFLTYFQNEAQLEKSRLLSDRFSAERPKGSFSTLEIQRTEQGDSAMYLCASSLSPGTKVYEQYFGPGTRLTVT.

The sample holds one count of this clone. V gene TRBV27 combines with J gene TRBJ2-2, with 7 bases lining up with TRBD1. In germline, CDR1 is MNHEY, CDR2 SMNVEV (reference sequence). The trim removed 4 bases at V and 6 bases at J, leaving 14 bases unmatched. This CDR3 has 17 residues. CDR3 sequence (DNA): TGTGCCAGCAGTTGGGGACAGTCCGCGATGGGGGCCGGGGAGCTGTTTTTT. As protein: CASSWGQSAMGAGELFF.

The V and J genes are TRBV2 and TRBJ1-2; D not resolved. The germline V gene encodes CDR1 SNHLY and CDR2 FYNNEI. V gave up 7 bases and J gave up 6 bases, with 12 bases separating them. The CDR3 is 12 residues long. As DNA, the CDR3 is TGTGCCAGCACCGGGTCTTACGATGGCTACACCTTC. Translation: CASTGSYDGYTF.